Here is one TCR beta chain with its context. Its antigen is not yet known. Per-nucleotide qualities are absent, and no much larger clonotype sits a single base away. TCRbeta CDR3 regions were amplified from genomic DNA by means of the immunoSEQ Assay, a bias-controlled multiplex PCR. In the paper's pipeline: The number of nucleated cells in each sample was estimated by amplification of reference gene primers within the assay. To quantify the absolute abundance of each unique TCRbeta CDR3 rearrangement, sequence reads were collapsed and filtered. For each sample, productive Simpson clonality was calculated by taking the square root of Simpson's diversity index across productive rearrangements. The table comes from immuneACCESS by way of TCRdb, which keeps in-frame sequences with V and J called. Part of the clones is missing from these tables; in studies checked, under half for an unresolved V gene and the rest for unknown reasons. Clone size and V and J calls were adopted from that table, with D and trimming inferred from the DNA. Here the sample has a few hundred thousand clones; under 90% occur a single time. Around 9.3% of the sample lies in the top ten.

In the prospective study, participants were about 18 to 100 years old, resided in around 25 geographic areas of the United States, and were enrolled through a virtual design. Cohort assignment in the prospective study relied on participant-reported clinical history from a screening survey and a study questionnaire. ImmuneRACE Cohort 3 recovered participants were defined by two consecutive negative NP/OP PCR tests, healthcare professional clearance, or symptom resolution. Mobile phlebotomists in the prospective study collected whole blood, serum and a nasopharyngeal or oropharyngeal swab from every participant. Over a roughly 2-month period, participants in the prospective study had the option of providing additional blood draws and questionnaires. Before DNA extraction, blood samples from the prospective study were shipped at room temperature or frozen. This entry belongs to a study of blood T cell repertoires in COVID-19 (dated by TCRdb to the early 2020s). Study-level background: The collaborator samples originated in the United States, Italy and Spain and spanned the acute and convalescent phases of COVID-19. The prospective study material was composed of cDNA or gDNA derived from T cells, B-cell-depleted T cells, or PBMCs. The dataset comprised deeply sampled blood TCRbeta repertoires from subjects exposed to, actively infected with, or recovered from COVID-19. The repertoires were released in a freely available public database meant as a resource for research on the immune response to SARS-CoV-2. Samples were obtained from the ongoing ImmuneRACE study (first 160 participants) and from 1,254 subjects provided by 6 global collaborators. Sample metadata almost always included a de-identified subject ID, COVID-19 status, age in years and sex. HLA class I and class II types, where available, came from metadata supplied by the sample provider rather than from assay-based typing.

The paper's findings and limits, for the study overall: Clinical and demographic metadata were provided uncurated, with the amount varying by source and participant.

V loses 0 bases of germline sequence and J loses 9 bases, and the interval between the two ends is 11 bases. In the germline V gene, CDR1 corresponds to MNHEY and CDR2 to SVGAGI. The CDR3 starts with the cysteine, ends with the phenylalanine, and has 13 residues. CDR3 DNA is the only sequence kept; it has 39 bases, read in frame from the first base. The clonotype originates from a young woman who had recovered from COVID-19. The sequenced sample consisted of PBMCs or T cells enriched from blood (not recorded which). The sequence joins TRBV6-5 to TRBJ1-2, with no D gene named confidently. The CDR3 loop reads CASSYSGPFSYTF. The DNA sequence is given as TGTGCCAGCAGTTACTCGGGCCCCTTTAGCTACACCTTC.